Listed here are 5 T cell receptor beta chains from one sample, sequenced in a study of blood T cell repertoires in COVID-19. Only in-frame clones appear in the TCRdb table, and some are missing; sequencing was by immunoSEQ multiplex PCR. In the table there are 100,000 to 150,000 clones, around 83% of which are singletons. The specimen sequenced was peripheral blood. The source of these receptors is a man in his sixties with acute or convalescent COVID-19.

This clone was counted once. The rearrangement joins TRBV19 to TRBJ2-1, with D possibly TRBD2 on 5 matching bases. CDR3 length: 15 residues. The ends were cut back, 3 bases at V and 6 bases at J, with 15 bases in the middle. Germline-derived CDR1 and CDR2 are LNHDA and SQIVND (reference sequence). CDR3 protein: CASSITGNLFNEQFF. In DNA, the CDR3 is TGTGCCAGTAGTATTACGGGAAATTTGTTCAATGAGCAGTTCTTC.

Only a few counts were recorded for this clone. This chain links TRBV7-2 with TRBJ2-7; maybe TRBD1 (7 bases). Trimming stripped 1 base from V and 4 bases from J, with 14 bases between. Germline V gives CDR1 SGHTA, CDR2 FQGNSA. CDR3 length: 15 residues. This CDR3 reads CASSLEEGAKYEQYF. The CDR3 coding sequence is TGTGCCAGCAGCTTAGAGGAGGGGGCGAAGTACGAGCAGTACTTC.

A single count supports this clone. The chain is built from TRBV6-5 and TRBJ2-7; D might be TRBD1 (7 bases). Trimming removed 6 bases at V and 3 bases at J, with 18 bases between. The germline V gene has CDR1 MNHEY and CDR2 SVGAGI. CDR3 size: 15 residues. The chain's CDR3 is CASSPGGGYHYEQYF. CDR3 nucleotides: TGTGCCAGCAGCCCAGGAGGGGGCTACCACTACGAGCAGTACTTC.

This chain connects TRBV5-4 to TRBJ1-2; TRBD1 matches at 7 bases. The V and J ends lost 4 bases and 7 bases, in that order; junction bases with no gene match: 7. The CDR3 loop spans 13 amino acids. CDR1 and CDR2 (germline): SGHNT, YYREEE (reference sequence). CDR3 coding DNA: TGTGCCAGCAGCCCGAGACAGGGAGGTGGCTACACCTTC. Amino acids: CASSPRQGGGYTF.

This chain uses TRBV19 with TRBJ1-1, with a tentative D call TRBD1 (5 bases). Deletions cut 4 bases from V and 0 bases from J, with 12 bases between. The CDR3 contains 15 residues. The germline V gene encodes CDR1 LNHDA and CDR2 SQIVND (reference sequence). CDR3 sequence: CASSNIDRLNTEAFF. The CDR3 nucleotides are TGTGCCAGTAGTAACATCGACAGATTGAACACTGAAGCTTTCTTT. The full variable domain, rest sourced from reference TRBV19 and TRBJ1-1, is DGGITQSPKYLFRKEGQNVTLSCEQNLNHDAMYWYRQDPGQGLRLIYYSQIVNDFQKGDIAEGYSVSREKKESFPLTVTSAQKNPTAFYLCASSNIDRLNTEAFFGQGTRLTVV.